The source of this T cell receptor (beta chain) is a study of CXCR3-negative and CXCR3-positive naive CD8 T cells (dated by TCRdb to about 2019). For the study in its entirety: About 150 million TRB reads were obtained in total, roughly 1.5 +/- 0.3 million reads per library. The TRBV-TRBJ cluster analysis covered naive subsets from a handful of donors and memory cells from 3 donors. Diversity and physicochemical repertoire analyses were performed on around 10 donors pooled from two independent experiments. Results the study describes overall, beyond this receptor: Within the same donor, TRBV-TRBJ usage looked similar between naive CXCR3-negative and CXCR3-positive cells, but memory cells had distinct patterns. Freshly isolated PBMCs were used for most assays because CXCR3 expression went down partially after cryopreservation. Comparably high repertoire diversity was found in both naive subsets, whereas much lower repertoire diversity was found in memory CD8+ T cells. Because surface CD5, which is linked to self-reactivity in mice, was comparable between the naive subsets, TCR interaction strength was also inferred from the physicochemical properties of TRB CDR3s. TRB CDR3s from CXCR3-positive naive cells showed higher hydrophobicity (lower Kidera factor 4), lower energy, and higher strength and volume indices than CXCR3-negative naive cells.

For each CD8+ T cell subset, flow sorting was done in triplicate, and 300,000 to 350,000 cells per subset went directly into RLT lysis buffer. To keep memory contaminants out, a stringent definition of naive CD8+ T cells was applied: CD45RO-CCR7+CD27+CD95-. Peripheral blood mononuclear cells were isolated from buffy coats by standard density gradient centrifugation. Naive CXCR3-negative and CXCR3-positive CD8+ T cells were flow-sorted using a FACSAria III. Total RNA was extracted from sorted cells with an RNeasy Mini Kit. The instrument given in TCRdb is NextSeq 550. The Human TCR Profiling Kit (MiLaboratory) was used to prepare UMI-labeled 5' RACE TRB cDNA libraries. The full amount of extracted RNA was used for cDNA synthesis, and the full amount of resulting cDNA was used for PCR amplification. Libraries were prepared in parallel using an identical number of PCR cycles. In the authors' own workflow: MIGEC and MiXCR extracted about 53,000 +/- 10,000 unique UMI-labeled TRB cDNA molecules per library, requiring at least two reads per UMI. On average, each library contained approximately 40,000 +/- 10,000 functional in-frame TRB CDR3 nucleotide clonotypes without stop codons. Diversity metrics, including normalized Shannon-Wiener and Chao1, were computed in VDJtools after downsampling to 5000 UMI-labeled TRB molecules per sample. VDJtools computed clonotype-size-weighted physicochemical properties of the central five CDR3 residues: interaction energy, strength, volume and Kidera factor 4. TCRdb reprocessed the sequencing reads and holds a single record per CDR3 protein sequence, with no DNA. TCRdb, not the original authors, processed these V and J calls. The sample's records list approximately 140,000 distinct CDR3 sequences. The ten top clones hold over 0.25% of the sample.

Remarks on this clonotype: No cognate antigen has been identified for it.

The CDR3 contains 14 residues, cysteine and phenylalanine counted. No DNA is recorded. CDR1 and CDR2 are drawn from the germline V gene: MRHNA, SNTAGT. The sample consisted of naive CXCR3+ CD8+ T cells from blood. The intended sense of this specimen's cell subset or site label: CD45RO-CCR7+CD27+CD95- naive CD8+ T cells expressing CXCR3 (TNR3+). The TCR comes from a human donor in good health. Some clones in this sample may be carry-over from other donors' samples. The chain couples TRBV6-4 to TRBJ2-2. The encoded CDR3 is CASSEEQITGELFF.